The 19 T cell receptor beta chains below all came from one sample that was sequenced in a study of T cell responses to AZD1222 COVID-19 vaccine (dated by TCRdb to the early 2020s). Explained via the paper, the time point label denotes: baseline before first vaccination. Library preparation was by the immunoSEQ multiplex PCR assay. TCRdb mirrors the immuneACCESS table, restricted to in-frame sequences. Some clones are absent from its copies; in checked studies, under half trace to an unresolved V gene, and the reason for the others is unknown. The sample table records about 200,000 clones; approximately 92% of these occur just once. The ten largest account for over 1% of the sample. The source material was peripheral blood, sampled on day 0 of AZD1222 vaccination. The source is an adult in good health.

The chain combines TRBV19 with TRBJ2-3; D is possibly TRBD1 or TRBD2 (5 bases each). Germline-derived CDR1 and CDR2 are LNHDA and SQIVND (reference sequence). The CDR3 runs 16 residues. With 7 bases removed from V and 3 bases from J, the gap between germline ends came to 20 bases. CDR3 sequence reads: CASKRKGPSETDTQYF. The CDR3 DNA sequence: TGTGCCAGTAAGCGGAAGGGACCATCCGAGACAGATACGCAGTATTTT.

The chain recombines TRBV29-1 with TRBJ2-1; no reliable D call. The V gene's germline CDR1 is SQVTM and CDR2 ANQGSEA. The CDR3 runs 14 residues. Deletions cut 7 bases from V and 1 base from J, with 14 bases between. The CDR3 DNA follows: TGCAGCGCTAAGGGTGTGGGGTCCTACAATGAGCAGTTCTTC. This encodes CSAKGVGSYNEQFF.

This clone was picked up a small number of times. The chain uses TRBV14 and TRBJ2-1, with D uncertain. This CDR3 has 14 amino acids. Germline CDR1 and CDR2: SGHDN and FVKESK. The V end lost 2 bases, the J end lost 3 bases, and 8 bases lay between the germline ends. CDR3 sequence reads: CASSQRAHYNEQFF. As DNA, the CDR3 is TGTGCCAGCAGCCAACGGGCCCACTACAATGAGCAGTTCTTC. Complete variable domain (other parts from reference TRBV14 and TRBJ2-1): EAGVTQFPSHSVIEKGQTVTLRCDPISGHDNLYWYRRVMGKEIKFLLHFVKESKQDESGMPNNRFLAERTGGTYSTLKVQPAELEDSGVYFCASSQRAHYNEQFFGPGTRLTVL.

The chain couples TRBV7-3 to TRBJ2-2, with 10 bases matching TRBD2. CDR1 is SGHTA and CDR2 is FQGTGA in the germline V gene. V lost 4 bases, J lost 5 bases, and 7 bases stayed unmatched. The CDR3 runs to 16 residues. CDR3 amino acids: CASSSSGGAWTGELFF. The CDR3, as DNA: TGTGCCAGCAGCTCCAGCGGGGGGGCCTGGACCGGGGAGCTGTTTTTT.

The chain has TRBV5-1 and TRBJ1-1; 9 nucleotides match TRBD1. V lost 4 bases to trimming and J lost 5 bases; unmatched junction nucleotides: 12. Germline assignment: CDR1 SGHRS and CDR2 YFSETQ. The CDR3 is 16 residues long. CDR3 in DNA: TGCGCCAGCAGCAAGGGCCGGGACAGGGATAGGACTGAAGCTTTCTTT. Translated: CASSKGRDRDRTEAFF.

The chain employs TRBV18 and TRBJ2-7, with unresolved D. Deletions cut 1 base from V and 0 bases from J, with 7 bases between. CDR1 and CDR2 from the germline V gene are KGHSH and LQKENI. This CDR3 has 14 amino acids. CDR3 bases: TGTGCCAGCTCACCACGCCCGATCTCCTACGAGCAGTACTTC. Amino acid sequence: CASSPRPISYEQYF.

The chain uses TRBV28 and TRBJ1-2; no clear D gene. This CDR3 has 13 residues. From germline, CDR1 is MDHEN and CDR2 SYDVKM. V was shortened by 7 bases and J by 3 bases, with 12 bases between the two germline ends. The CDR3 region has the DNA TGTGCCAGCACCGAACGGGGAGACTATGGCTACACCTTC. It is translated as CASTERGDYGYTF.

The chain joins TRBV7-8 to TRBJ1-6; TRBD1 agrees at 7 bases. The J segment lost 0 bases and the V segment lost 1 base, leaving 15 bases of the junction unmatched. Germline CDR1 is SGHVS and CDR2 is FQNEAQ. The CDR3 contains 21 residues. CDR3 bases: TGTGCCAGCAGCTTAGGGAGGGGCCGACAGGGCAAGAGCTCCTATAATTCACCCCTCCACTTT. Residues: CASSLGRGRQGKSSYNSPLHF.

V is TRBV12-3 or TRBV12-4 and J is TRBJ1-6, with TRBD1 as a possible D gene (6 bases). This CDR3 has 12 amino acids. V lost 6 bases and J lost 10, with 10 bases in between. This CDR3 reads CASRTGRSPLHF. The CDR3 nucleotides are TGTGCCAGCAGAACAGGGCGATCACCCCTCCACTTT.

The table lists this clone with a count of one. The chain recombines TRBV7-6 with TRBJ1-3; D might be TRBD1 (5 bases). The V end lost 5 bases, the J end lost 0 bases, and 8 bases lay between the germline ends. The CDR3 is 14 residues long. Germline values: CDR1 SGHVS, CDR2 FNYEAQ. The CDR3 loop is CASSLGPSGNTIYF. The CDR3, as DNA: TGTGCCAGCAGCCTGGGACCCTCTGGAAACACCATATATTTT.

The chain recombines TRBV2 with TRBJ1-5, with D hard to call. The ends were cut back, 6 bases at V and 0 bases at J, with 15 bases in the middle. The V gene's germline CDR1 is SNHLY and CDR2 FYNNEI. The CDR3 contains 16 residues. The CDR3 sequence: CASRASNFYSNQPQHF. The CDR3 DNA sequence: TGTGCCAGCAGAGCCTCAAATTTCTATAGCAATCAGCCCCAGCATTTT.

The gene calls are TRBV5-6 and TRBJ1-4, with D possibly being TRBD1 (5 bases). The CDR3 totals 14 residues. V lost 1 base and J 8 bases, leaving 12 bases between the germline ends. Germline CDR1 reads SGHDT; CDR2 reads YYEEEE. In DNA, the CDR3 is TGTGCCAGCAGCTTGACCAGGGCGAGGGAAAAACTGTTTTTT. Protein product: CASSLTRAREKLFF.

The chain employs TRBV5-8 and TRBJ2-3; a possible D gene is TRBD1 (5 bases). V lost 4 bases to trimming and J lost 0 bases, with 12 bases between them. Per germline, CDR1 SGHTS and CDR2 YDEGEE. This CDR3 region has 15 residues. CDR3 sequence: CASSTSGISTDTQYF. In DNA, the CDR3 is TGTGCCAGCAGCACCTCAGGGATAAGCACAGATACGCAGTATTTT.

V and J are TRBV18 and TRBJ2-5; D is uncertain. Germline lookup yields CDR1 KGHSH and CDR2 LQKENI. The CDR3 has 11 residues. V was pared by 5 bases and J by 0 bases, with 1 base between. The CDR3: CASSYQETQYF. The CDR3 DNA reads as TGTGCCAGCTCATACCAAGAGACCCAGTACTTC. Combining the CDR3 with reference TRBV18 and TRBJ2-5 gives the whole variable domain NAGVMQNPRHLVRRRGQEARLRCSPMKGHSHVYWYRQLPEEGLKFMVYLQKENIIDESGMPKERFSAEFPKEGPSILRIQQVVRGDSAAYFCASSYQETQYFGPGTRLLVL.

The chain links TRBV7-7 to TRBJ2-5, with 11 bases fitting TRBD2. Losses at the gene ends were 2 bases for V and 4 bases for J; bases not matched to a gene: 12. Germline V gene data show CDR1 as SSHAT and CDR2 as FNYEAQ (reference sequence). The CDR3 runs to 18 residues. CDR3 amino acids: CASSLIPTSGGGRETQYF. The CDR3, as DNA: TGTGCCAGCAGCTTAATTCCTACTAGCGGGGGTGGGAGAGAGACCCAGTACTTC.

The chain is built from TRBV19 and TRBJ1-1; D is possibly TRBD1 (6 bases). The germline gives CDR1 LNHDA, CDR2 SQIVND (reference sequence). The CDR3 is 15 amino acids. The V end was cut by 9 bases, the J end by 1 base, with 18 bases between. This CDR3 reads CASKTGGAGNTEAFF. The DNA of the CDR3 is TGTGCCAGCAAGACGGGGGGGGCTGGGAACACTGAAGCTTTCTTT.

The chain recombines TRBV7-9 with TRBJ1-1; 10 bases are shared with TRBD1. Unmatched junction bases numbered 7, after V lost 5 bases and J lost 4 bases. The CDR3 spans 15 residues. CDR1 and CDR2 from the germline V gene are SEHNR and FQNEAQ (reference sequence). CDR3 protein: CASSGWDRGGTEAFF. In DNA form, the CDR3 reads TGTGCCAGCAGCGGCTGGGACAGGGGTGGCACTGAAGCTTTCTTT.

The chain uses TRBV6-5 and TRBJ1-3, with unresolved D. This CDR3 has 15 amino acids. Trimming stripped 10 bases from V and 0 bases from J, with 16 bases between. In germline, CDR1 is MNHEY, CDR2 SVGAGI. CDR3 DNA sequence: TGTGCCACCGGGGTAGGGCGCCTCTCTGGAAACACCATATATTTT. Amino acids: CATGVGRLSGNTIYF.

With respect to this clone: Just one base apart from a much larger clone, this may be a read error. The same CDR3 can be traced to other DNA sequences in this sample. The genes are TRBV5-6 and TRBJ2-2, with 9 bases aligning to TRBD1. In germline, CDR1 is SGHDT, CDR2 YYEEEE. The CDR3 length is 15 residues. The V segment lost 2 bases and the J segment 5 bases; nucleotides outside the gene matches: 4. CDR3 coding DNA: TGTGCCAGCAGCTTCGGGACAGGGAGTACCGGGGAGCTGTTTTTT. This encodes CASSFGTGSTGELFF. Complete variable domain (other parts from reference TRBV5-6 and TRBJ2-2): DAGVTQSPTHLIKTRGQQVTLRCSPKSGHDTVSWYQQALGQGPQFIFQYYEEEERQRGNFPDRFSGHQFPNYSSELNVNALLLGDSALYLCASSFGTGSTGELFFGEGSRLTVL.